This entry is about one T cell receptor beta chain. Germline V gene sequence: CDR1 DFQATT, CDR2 SNEGSKA (reference sequence). The CDR3 sequence is 11 residues long. Trimming at V came to 7 bases and at J to 5 bases, leaving 2 bases not matched to a gene. The data are from a study of T cell changes during pregnancy in multiple sclerosis. The repertoire was sequenced with immunoSEQ multiplex PCR; TCRdb's copy has only in-frame clones and lacks some. The data hold 95,000 to 100,000 clones, with about 91% observed a single time. This material consisted of peripheral blood, taken after pregnancy. The chain has TRBV20-1 and TRBJ2-7; 10 positions agree with TRBD1. This receptor was obtained from a female donor in good health, enrolled as a control in a pregnancy study. This CDR3 reads CSGGQGDEQYF. The CDR3 DNA is TGCAGTGGTGGACAGGGGGACGAGCAGTACTTC.